Below, 15 T cell receptor beta chains from the same sample are listed, as sequenced in a study of blood T cell repertoires in COVID-19. TCRdb keeps only in-frame clones here, not all; method: immunoSEQ multiplex PCR. The sample shows more than 95,000 clones, approximately 82% of them seen only once. The sample was peripheral blood. The receptors come from an elderly man with active or convalescent COVID-19.

This chain uses TRBV5-1 with TRBJ2-1; weak D call: TRBD2 (5 bases). The CDR3 is 15 amino acids. Per germline, CDR1 SGHRS and CDR2 YFSETQ. Trimming cost V 3 bases and J 6 bases, with 16 bases left between them. This CDR3 is CASSYWLSGSNEQFF. Here the CDR3 DNA reads TGCGCCAGCAGCTACTGGCTTTCGGGGTCCAATGAGCAGTTCTTC.

This rearrangement joins TRBV13 to TRBJ2-3; TRBD1 is a possible D gene (5 bases). Germline CDR1 reads PRHDT; CDR2 reads FYEKMQ (reference sequence). The V end was cut by 1 base, the J end by 5 bases, with 10 bases between. The CDR3 has 14 residues. The CDR3 DNA reads as TGTGCCAGCAGCTTAGTGACAGCGATAGATACGCAGTATTTT. This sequence encodes CASSLVTAIDTQYF.

The V call is TRBV20-1, the J call TRBJ2-7; D gene ambiguous. Germline V gene sequence: CDR1 DFQATT, CDR2 SNEGSKA (reference sequence). Trimming removed 0 bases from V and 7 bases from J, with 7 bases in between. CDR3 size: 11 residues. The CDR3 sequence is CSARDGREQYF. For the CDR3, the DNA is TGCAGTGCTAGAGACGGTAGAGAGCAGTACTTC.

The chain recombines TRBV24-1 with TRBJ1-5; a weak D match, TRBD1 (5 bases). Germline V gene sequence: CDR1 KGHDR, CDR2 SFDVKD. V was clipped by 9 bases and J by 7 bases, with 9 bases between them. CDR3 length equals 11 residues. Here the CDR3 reads CATLRGQPQHF. CDR3 DNA: TGTGCCACCCTTCGGGGGCAGCCCCAGCATTTT.

This chain uses TRBV6-2 or TRBV6-3 with TRBJ2-3, with a tentative D call TRBD2 (6 bases). V shed 2 bases and J shed 2 bases, with 11 bases lying between them. Per the germline V gene, CDR1 is MNHEY and CDR2 is SVGEGT. The CDR3 consists of 15 residues. CDR3 region: CASSYNSGDTDTQYF. The DNA for the CDR3 is TGTGCCAGCAGTTACAATAGCGGAGACACAGATACGCAGTATTTT.

This chain links TRBV19 with TRBJ2-2, with D hard to call. This CDR3 region has 11 residues. CDR1 and CDR2 (germline): LNHDA, SQIVND (reference sequence). V was clipped by 7 bases and J by 8 bases, with 8 bases between them. CDR3 amino acids: CASNSAGELFF. In DNA, the CDR3 is TGTGCCAGTAACTCCGCGGGGGAGCTGTTTTTT.

This clone was seen only once. The chain employs TRBV4-3 and TRBJ1-5; 8 bases agree with TRBD1. This CDR3 contains 15 residues. Looked up from germline, CDR1 is LGHNA and CDR2 is YSLEER. J lost 7 bases, V lost 0 bases, and 5 bases had no gene match. CDR3 DNA: TGCGCCAGCAGCCAAGAGTACAGGGGGGACCAGCCCCAGCATTTT. Translating gives CASSQEYRGDQPQHF.

The J gene is TRBJ1-5, the V gene TRBV3-1 (or the pseudogene TRBV3-2), with TRBD1 as a possible D gene (5 bases). V gave up 0 bases and J gave up 2 bases, with 20 bases separating them. This CDR3 is 19 amino acids long. CDR1 LGHDT and CDR2 YNNKEL come from the germline V gene (reference sequence). CDR3 coding DNA: TGTGCCAGCAGCCAAGATCGGGACCCCCTGGAGGGAGGCAATCAGCCCCAGCATTTT. Translated, it gives CASSQDRDPLEGGNQPQHF.

This clone has just one count. The rearrangement links TRBV27 to TRBJ1-1; 7 bases fit TRBD1. The CDR3 is 13 residues long. Germline V gene sequence: CDR1 MNHEY, CDR2 SMNVEV (reference sequence). J gave up 7 bases and V 2 bases, and 4 bases lay outside the gene matches. The CDR3, as DNA: TGTGCCAGCAGTTTAAGGCAGGGGGTTGAAGCTTTCTTT. This codes for CASSLRQGVEAFF.

V and J are TRBV20-1 and TRBJ2-4, with D maybe TRBD2 (6 bases). Germline lookup yields CDR1 DFQATT and CDR2 SNEGSKA (reference sequence). The CDR3 consists of 11 residues. Trimming took off 5 bases at V and 16 bases at J, with 18 bases between the two ends. The CDR3 is CSAEGLAFNYF. CDR3 DNA: TGCAGTGCTGAGGGGCTAGCGTTCAATTACTTC.

The chain combines TRBV6-5 with TRBJ1-2, with 9 bases aligning to TRBD1. Germline V gene lookup returns CDR1 MNHEY and CDR2 SVGAGI. The length of the CDR3 is 13 residues. V lost 5 bases to trimming and J lost 8 bases; unmatched junction nucleotides: 6. The CDR3 sequence is CASSIDRGNGYTF. The CDR3, as DNA: TGTGCCAGCAGTATCGACAGGGGGAACGGCTACACCTTC.

The CDR3 nucleotides are TGTGCCAGCAGCTGGGGACTAGCGGGGACAGAGACCCAGTACTTC. Amino acids: CASSWGLAGTETQYF. This rearrangement joins TRBV11-2 to TRBJ2-5; 13 bases align to TRBD2. CDR1 SGHAT and CDR2 FQNNGV come from the germline V gene. The trim removed 4 bases at V and 4 bases at J, leaving 3 bases unmatched. CDR3 length: 15 amino acids.

This sequence joins TRBV25-1 and TRBJ2-7; D is unresolved. Germline-derived CDR1 and CDR2 are MGHDK and SYGVNS. The CDR3 runs 9 residues. V lost 8 bases, J lost 4 bases, and 3 bases lay in between. The DNA of the CDR3 is TGTGCCAGCCCTTACGAGCAGTACTTC. As protein: CASPYEQYF.

This chain links TRBV6-5 with TRBJ2-7, with 7 bases that match TRBD2. Germline-derived CDR1 and CDR2 are MNHEY and SVGAGI. This CDR3 spans 13 amino acids. The ends lost 9 bases at V and 4 bases at J; junction bases unmatched: 9. The CDR3 spells CASSLGGMYEQYF. CDR3 nucleotides: TGTGCCAGTTCGCTCGGGGGGATGTACGAGCAGTACTTC.

V usage is TRBV5-4 and J usage is TRBJ1-6; TRBD1 aligns across 7 bases. J was trimmed by 0 bases and V by 5 bases; bases with no gene match: 5. This CDR3 is built from 16 residues. Looked up from germline, CDR1 is SGHNT and CDR2 is YYREEE (reference sequence). This CDR3 reads CASRHGQDSYNSPLHF. As DNA, the CDR3 is TGTGCCAGCAGACATGGACAGGACTCCTATAATTCACCCCTCCACTTT.